A single sample is the source of the 24 T cell receptor beta chains below, sequenced in a study of blood T cells in healthy people across ages. Through a sample-barcoded 5' primer and a J-beta primer mix, a second PCR was run for about 6 to 11 cycles. TCRdb recomputed calls from the 5' RACE reads with MiXCR, one row per CDR3 protein. The sample includes 1,500,000 or so distinct CDR3 sequences, under 55% seen only once; the top ten take about 4%. The source material was blood. All receptors come from a young woman in good health.

The chain recombines TRBV5-1 with TRBJ2-3; the match to TRBD2 covers 9 bases. Per the germline V gene, CDR1 is SGHRS and CDR2 is YFSETQ. The CDR3 is 15 residues long. V shed 0 bases and J 5 bases; nucleotides not matched to a gene: 4. CDR3 sequence (DNA): TGCGCCAGCAGCTTGGATGCGGGGGGGCAAGATACGCAGTATTTT. It codes for CASSLDAGGQDTQYF.

This clonotype is a singleton in its sample. The chain is built from TRBV29-1 and TRBJ1-2; perhaps TRBD1 as D (5 bases). V was cut by 4 bases and J by 8 bases, with 20 bases left in between. The CDR3 has 14 residues. Germline assignment: CDR1 SQVTM and CDR2 ANQGSEA. The CDR3, as DNA: TGCAGCGTTGGGTCTACGACCCAAGGGGCCGGCTACACCTTC. As protein: CSVGSTTQGAGYTF. The whole variable domain, filled in from reference TRBV29-1 and TRBJ1-2, reads SAVISQKPSRDICQRGTSLTIQCQVDSQVTMMFWYRQQPGQSLTLIATANQGSEATYESGFVIDKFPISRPNLTFSTLTVSNMSPEDSSIYLCSVGSTTQGAGYTFGSGTRLTVV.

V gene TRBV30 combines with J gene TRBJ2-1, with a weak D call TRBD2 (6 bases). The DNA end favors TRBJ2-7, so the J call may be wrong. From germline, CDR1 is GTSNPN and CDR2 SVGIG (reference sequence). The CDR3 length is 15 residues. The CDR3 loop is CAWSGGASSYNEQYF. The CDR3 DNA sequence: TGTGCCTGGAGCGGAGGGGCGAGCTCCTACAATGAGCAGTACTTC.

The chain links TRBV20-1 to TRBJ1-2, with 8 positions matching TRBD1. Looked up from germline, CDR1 is DFQATT and CDR2 is SNEGSKA (reference sequence). The CDR3 totals 15 residues. Trimming removed 3 bases from V and 2 bases from J; junction bases left unmatched: 8. The CDR3 DNA is TGCAGTGCTAGGGACAGGGTGCGACCAAACTATGGCTACACCTTC. Its protein is CSARDRVRPNYGYTF.

Comments on this clonotype: One junction end does not reproduce the germline sequence, and a read error may be involved. V gene TRBV4-1 combines with J gene TRBJ1-2; D possibly corresponds to TRBD1 (5 bases). Germline-derived CDR1 and CDR2 are MGHRA and YSYEKL. This CDR3 has 17 residues. The DNA for the CDR3 is TGCGCCAGCAGCTCATACGGGGAAGGGGAAGGAAACTGTGGCTACACCTTC. Its protein product is CASSSYGEGEGNCGYTF.

This chain joins TRBV10-3 and TRBJ2-7, with D possibly being TRBD2 (5 bases). V was trimmed by 8 bases and J by 1 base, leaving 9 bases between them. Germline V gene data show CDR1 as ENHRY and CDR2 as SYGVKD. The length of the CDR3 is 12 residues. In nucleotides, the CDR3 is TGTGCCATCCGTCGGGGTTCCTACGAGCAGTACTTC. It yields the protein CAIRRGSYEQYF.

This rearrangement joins TRBV20-1 to TRBJ1-1; D gene uncertain. The germline V gene has CDR1 DFQATT and CDR2 SNEGSKA (reference sequence). The CDR3 runs to 13 residues. Trimming took off 6 bases at V and 6 bases at J, with 17 bases between the two ends. The CDR3 reads CSALKGRGPEAFF. Written as DNA, the CDR3 is TGCAGTGCCCTGAAAGGGCGCGGGCCTGAAGCTTTCTTT.

The genes are TRBV29-1 and TRBJ1-1; D is unresolved. The V gene's germline CDR1 is SQVTM and CDR2 ANQGSEA. This CDR3 is built from 13 residues. Trimming took off 4 bases at V and 1 base at J, with 10 bases between the two ends. The CDR3 coding sequence is TGCAGCGTTGTATCCACGGCGAACACTGAAGCTTTCTTT. It translates to CSVVSTANTEAFF.

The chain joins TRBV7-2 to TRBJ2-1; TRBD2 might be the D (6 bases). V shed 3 bases and J shed 8 bases, with 11 bases lying between them. The CDR3 covers 13 residues. CDR1 and CDR2 (germline): SGHTA, FQGNSA. The CDR3 sequence is CASSLTSNYEQFF. The CDR3 DNA follows: TGTGCCAGCAGCTTGACTAGTAACTATGAGCAGTTCTTC.

V is TRBV7-9 and J is TRBJ1-1; D remains unclear. With 1 base removed from V and 8 bases from J, the gap between germline ends came to 17 bases. The CDR3 is 15 residues long. In germline, CDR1 is SEHNR, CDR2 FQNEAQ (reference sequence). This CDR3 reads CASSLGYGEGVEAFF. The DNA of the CDR3 is TGTGCCAGCAGCTTAGGTTACGGGGAGGGCGTAGAAGCTTTCTTT.

CDR3 in DNA: TGTGCCAGCAGTGAAATAAGGACAGCGACGAATTCACCCCTCCACTTT. The encoded protein is CASSEIRTATNSPLHF. This rearrangement joins TRBV6-1 to TRBJ1-6, with TRBD1 as a possible D gene (6 bases). Deletions cut 2 bases from V and 7 bases from J, with 15 bases between. The length of the CDR3 is 16 residues. Germline-derived CDR1 and CDR2 are MNHNS and SASEGT.

The rearrangement links TRBV9 to TRBJ1-2; a weak D match, TRBD1 (6 bases). Trimming cost V 0 bases and J 4 bases, with 7 bases left between them. Germline V CDR1 and CDR2: SGDLS, YYNGEE. The CDR3 has 13 residues. This CDR3 is CASSVGGLYGYTF. CDR3 sequence (DNA): TGTGCCAGCAGCGTAGGGGGGCTCTATGGCTACACCTTC.

The rearrangement joins TRBV6-5 to TRBJ2-7, with 13 positions matching TRBD2. Germline CDR1 is MNHEY and CDR2 is SVGAGI. The CDR3 totals 16 residues. With 6 bases clipped from V and 1 base from J, the junction kept 6 bases outside the gene matches. CDR3 bases: TGTGCCAGCAGACTCGGGACTAGCGGGACGTCCTACGAGCAGTACTTC. This sequence encodes CASRLGTSGTSYEQYF.

The rearrangement links TRBV7-9 to TRBJ1-1; D uncertain. V lost 8 bases and J 9 bases, leaving 16 bases between the germline ends. Germline assignment: CDR1 SEHNR and CDR2 FQNEAQ (reference sequence). CDR3 length: 12 amino acids. The CDR3 coding sequence is TGTGCCAGCGTGGGGTCGTGGGGTAAAGCTTTCTTT. Its protein product is CASVGSWGKAFF.

This rearrangement joins TRBV4-3 to TRBJ2-1, with 10 bases aligning to TRBD2. Losses at the gene ends were 0 bases for V and 6 bases for J; bases not matched to a gene: 8. CDR1 LGHNA and CDR2 YSLEER come from the germline V gene. This CDR3 has 17 residues. The CDR3 loop is CASSQDSGLAGANEQFF. The CDR3 nucleotides are TGCGCCAGCAGCCAAGATTCGGGGCTAGCGGGGGCCAATGAGCAGTTCTTC.

This clonotype has more than one count but fewer than ten. V gene TRBV12-3 or TRBV12-4 combines with J gene TRBJ2-1; possible D gene TRBD2, 6 bases. This CDR3 is 15 amino acids long. Trimming pared 3 bases from V and 5 bases from J, leaving 14 bases between. CDR3 DNA: TGTGCCAGCAGTTTTATGCTAGCGTCCCACAATGAGCAGTTCTTC. This translates into CASSFMLASHNEQFF.

To note about this clonotype: Since a much larger clone is just one base distant, this may be a read error. The chain recombines TRBV6-2 or TRBV6-3 with TRBJ2-1; D assignment may be TRBD1 or TRBD2 (5 bases each). V lost 4 bases and J 6 bases, leaving 13 bases between the germline ends. The CDR3 spans 14 residues. From germline, CDR1 is MNHEY and CDR2 SVGEGT. CDR3 DNA sequence: TGTGCCAGCAGTTTACGGGACCCCTGCAATGAGCAGTTCTTC. The encoded protein is CASSLRDPCNEQFF.

A few counts support this clonotype. The chain couples TRBV20-1 to TRBJ1-2, with TRBD1 matching over 7 bases. Germline V gene lookup returns CDR1 DFQATT and CDR2 SNEGSKA (reference sequence). This CDR3 is built from 17 residues. The V and J ends lost 2 bases and 4 bases, in that order; junction bases with no gene match: 16. The CDR3 coding sequence is TGCAGTGCTAGACCGCTAACACCGGGACAGCCTTCCTATGGCTACACCTTC. This encodes CSARPLTPGQPSYGYTF.

This clonotype was counted only a few times. The V and J genes are TRBV29-1 and TRBJ1-1; D might be TRBD1 (6 bases). There are 12 residues in the CDR3. Trimming cost V 5 bases and J 1 base, with 8 bases left between them. Germline V gene lookup returns CDR1 SQVTM and CDR2 ANQGSEA. CDR3 amino acids: CSVPQGNTEAFF. DNA for the CDR3: TGCAGCGTTCCACAGGGGAACACTGAAGCTTTCTTT.

The gene calls are TRBV5-1 and TRBJ2-6, with 8 nucleotides matching TRBD1. V lost 4 bases and J lost 0; bases outside the gene matches: 6. This CDR3 region has 17 residues. Germline CDR1 SGHRS, CDR2 YFSETQ. The CDR3: CASSLTGANSGANVLTF. The CDR3 region has the DNA TGCGCCAGCAGCCTGACAGGGGCGAACTCTGGGGCCAACGTCCTGACTTTC.

This clonotype was seen a few times. The chain is built from TRBV29-1 and TRBJ1-2; no clear D gene. Trimming removed 4 bases from V and 3 bases from J, with 12 bases in between. The germline V gene encodes CDR1 SQVTM and CDR2 ANQGSEA. The CDR3 totals 13 residues. This CDR3 reads CSVGSDTHYGYTF. CDR3 bases: TGCAGCGTTGGCAGCGACACCCACTATGGCTACACCTTC.

This clonotype was recorded many times. The chain is built from TRBV6-5 and TRBJ2-7; 9 positions agree with TRBD1. This CDR3 contains 14 residues. Germline CDR1 MNHEY, CDR2 SVGAGI. V lost 6 bases to trimming and J lost 3 bases; unmatched junction nucleotides: 6. Written as DNA, the CDR3 is TGTGCCAGCAGCCCCGGGACAGGGATCTACGAGCAGTACTTC. As protein: CASSPGTGIYEQYF.

The chain couples TRBV12-3 or TRBV12-4 to TRBJ2-7, with 7 bases lining up with TRBD2. This CDR3 comprises 12 residues. V dropped 6 bases and J dropped 7; count of bases not matched to a gene: 6. CDR3 region: CASRSLAREQYF. The DNA of the CDR3 is TGTGCCAGCAGGTCACTAGCGCGTGAGCAGTACTTC.

This clonotype has more than one count but fewer than ten. The J gene is TRBJ2-1, the V gene TRBV12-3 or TRBV12-4; tentatively, D is TRBD1 (6 bases). V lost 8 bases and J lost 12, with 14 bases in between. The CDR3 is 11 amino acids. CDR3 DNA sequence: TGTGCCAGCGGAACAGGCAGGGGGCAGTTCTTC. Translated: CASGTGRGQFF.